This T cell receptor (beta chain) stems from a study of blood T cell repertoires in COVID-19. The overall study: Acute-phase and convalescent COVID-19 samples originated in the United States, Italy and Spain. PBMCs, B-cell-depleted T cells, or T cells were the source of the cDNA or gDNA that made up the material.

It was during active infection that Seattle patients were enrolled and then longitudinally followed. Original handling: Researchers report that nucleated cell counts were estimated from reference gene primer amplification. TCRdb keeps only in-frame clones here, not all; method: immunoSEQ multiplex PCR. D and trimming were read from the DNA, whereas the V and J calls and clone size are those reported in that table. Of 250,000 to 350,000 clones listed, 80% to 95% were seen once; the top ten hold 2% to 2.5%. V lost 0 bases to trimming and J lost 7 bases; unmatched junction nucleotides: 5. CDR3 size: 14 residues. CDR1 is MGHDK and CDR2 is SYGVNS in the germline V gene.

Specimen: peripheral blood. The chain recombines TRBV25-1 with TRBJ1-1; the match to TRBD1 covers 7 bases. The sequence derives from a young woman with COVID-19, enrolled during active disease. CDR3 in amino acids: CASSEYVRGSEAFF. CDR3 DNA: TGTGCCAGCAGTGAATACGTCAGGGGGAGTGAAGCTTTCTTT.